This T cell receptor beta chain was recorded in a study of molecular identifiers for immune sequencing clone quantification. About the research overall: Sequencing covered four of five parts into which replicate RNA from around 20,000 or 100,000 naive CD8 cells was split.

One entry per CDR3 protein results from TCRdb running MiXCR on the PCR reads. This table holds around 480,000 distinct CDR3 sequences, about a fifth found once. Regarding the study as a whole: Jurkat TCR RNA spiked in from one cell could reportedly be detected among some 980,000 naive cells.

Sorted cells numbering about 20,000 to 1,000,000, with 10%, 30% or 50% RNA, yielded the naive CD8 libraries. The CD8+CD4-CCR7+CD45RA+ phenotype defined the sorted naive CD8 T cells. This clonotype occurred many times. Its antigen remains unknown. The CDR3 has 13 amino acids. V lost 6 bases and J lost 4, with 12 bases in between. Germline V gene sequence: CDR1 MNHEY, CDR2 SVGAGI. V and J are TRBV6-5 and TRBJ1-1, with D possibly being TRBD1 (6 bases). The sample was naive CD8+ T cells from blood, with Jurkat cell RNA spiked in. Sample subset: FACS-sorted CD8+CD4-CCR7+CD45RA+ naive T cells. The sequence was obtained from a human donor in good health. Some libraries in this study had Jurkat cell RNA spiked in. CDR3 region: CASSAQGSTEAFF. DNA of the CDR3: TGTGCCAGCAGCGCACAGGGTTCCACTGAAGCTTTCTTT.